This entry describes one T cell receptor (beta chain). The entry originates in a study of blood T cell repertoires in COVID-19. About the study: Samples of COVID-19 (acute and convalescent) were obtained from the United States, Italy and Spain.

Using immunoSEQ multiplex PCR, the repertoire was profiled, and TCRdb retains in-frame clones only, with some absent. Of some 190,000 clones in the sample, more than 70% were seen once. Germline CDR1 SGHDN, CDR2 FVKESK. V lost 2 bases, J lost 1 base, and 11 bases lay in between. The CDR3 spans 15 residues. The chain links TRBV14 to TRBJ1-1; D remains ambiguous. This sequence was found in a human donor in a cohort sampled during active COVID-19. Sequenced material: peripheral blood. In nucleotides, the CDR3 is TGTGCCAGCAGCCAATTCGGGTCCGCGAACACTGAAGCTTTCTTT. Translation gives CASSQFGSANTEAFF.